This TCR beta chain derives from a study of patients and donors after allogeneic stem cell transplantation. In TCRdb, the RT-PCR reads were re-called with MiXCR into one record per CDR3 protein. The sample lists 200,000 to 250,000 distinct CDR3 sequences, less than 15% occurring once. This clonotype was recorded a few times. V was cut by 9 bases and J by 1 base, with 9 bases left in between. There are 12 residues in the CDR3. CDR1 KGHDR and CDR2 SFDVKD come from the germline V gene. This TCR derives from a human donor who was either an allogeneic HSCT recipient or a stem cell or donor lymphocyte infusion donor (not recorded which). It is not recorded whose cells these are; they may come from a transplant donor. The sequenced sample consisted of blood, either unsorted or a sorted T cell fraction (not recorded which). This rearrangement joins TRBV24-1 to TRBJ2-7; D might be TRBD1 (6 bases). The CDR3 loop is CATEDRSYEQYF. Here the CDR3 DNA reads TGTGCCACCGAGGACAGATCCTACGAGCAGTACTTC.